The 25 T cell receptor beta chains given below trace back to one sample, sequenced in a study of beta chain features in type 1 diabetes. What was sequenced were expressed TCRB transcripts, since all of the isolated RNA had been reverse transcribed. This table comes from immunoSEQ multiplex PCR, and its TCRdb copy is limited to in-frame clones, with some not included. The profile shows about 150,000 clones, more than 9.5% of them singletons. What was sequenced was central memory CD4+ T cells from blood. The receptors here all came from a man younger than 35 in good health.

V gene TRBV7-9 combines with J gene TRBJ2-7; D is perhaps TRBD1 (6 bases). This CDR3 is 17 amino acids long. V lost 0 bases and J 3 bases, leaving 18 bases between the germline ends. CDR1 is SEHNR, CDR2 FQNEAQ, per germline (reference sequence). The CDR3 DNA follows: TGTGCCAGCAGCTTAGCAAGACAGGACCTAGGATTCTACGAGCAGTACTTC. Encoded protein: CASSLARQDLGFYEQYF.

V usage is TRBV29-1 and J usage is TRBJ1-5; 7 bases match TRBD1. The CDR3 totals 15 residues. Germline CDR1 and CDR2: SQVTM and ANQGSEA. Trimming at V came to 6 bases and at J to 0 bases, leaving 8 bases not matched to a gene. The CDR3 nucleotides read TGCAGCGTAAGACAGGGAGCAAATAGCAATCAGCCCCAGCATTTT. Translating gives CSVRQGANSNQPQHF. The full variable domain, in which reference TRBV29-1 and TRBJ1-5 provide the parts outside the CDR3, is SAVISQKPSRDICQRGTSLTIQCQVDSQVTMMFWYRQQPGQSLTLIATANQGSEATYESGFVIDKFPISRPNLTFSTLTVSNMSPEDSSIYLCSVRQGANSNQPQHFGDGTRLSIL.

A word on this clone: The same CDR3 also results from other DNA sequences found in this sample. The chain combines TRBV28 with TRBJ2-1; possibly TRBD2 for D (5 bases). This CDR3 region has 13 residues. Germline V CDR1 and CDR2: MDHEN, SYDVKM. V lost 5 bases and J 4 bases, leaving 9 bases between the germline ends. Here the CDR3 reads CASSLGNYNEQFF. The DNA of the CDR3 is TGTGCCAGCAGTCTCGGGAATTACAATGAGCAGTTCTTC.

This clone was detected a few times. The chain uses TRBV2 and TRBJ2-5; 7 bases fit TRBD2. Trimming removed 0 bases from V and 7 bases from J; junction bases left unmatched: 8. Germline V CDR1 and CDR2: SNHLY, FYNNEI. The CDR3 covers 15 residues. The CDR3 bases are TGTGCCAGCAGTGAAGCCCCGCTAGCGGAAGTGACCCAGTACTTC. It codes for CASSEAPLAEVTQYF.

This chain connects TRBV25-1 to TRBJ2-5; no firm D call. This CDR3 region has 13 residues. Germline lookup yields CDR1 MGHDK and CDR2 SYGVNS. The ends were cut back, 6 bases at V and 2 bases at J, with 10 bases in the middle. CDR3 nucleotides: TGTGCCAGCAGCTTACTGATACAAGAGACCCAGTACTTC. It yields the protein CASSLLIQETQYF. The full variable domain, in which reference TRBV25-1 and TRBJ2-5 provide the parts outside the CDR3, is EADIYQTPRYLVIGTGKKITLECSQTMGHDKMYWYQQDPGMELHLIHYSYGVNSTEKGDLSSESTVSRIRTEHFPLTLESARPSHTSQYLCASSLLIQETQYFGPGTRLLVL.

The chain uses TRBV9 and TRBJ2-7; TRBD2 is a possible D gene (8 bases). The CDR3 loop spans 15 amino acids. Germline values: CDR1 SGDLS, CDR2 YYNGEE. V was clipped by 4 bases and J by 3 bases, with 17 bases between them. The CDR3 DNA follows: TGTGCCAGCAGCCCCAGGGGGGCGGGAGGCTACGAGCAGTACTTC. Translated, it gives CASSPRGAGGYEQYF.

For this clone: A much larger clone sits a single nucleotide away, making a read error possible. CDR3 DNA sequence: TGTGCCAGCAGCTCAAAAGAGACCCAGTACTTC. It encodes CASSSKETQYF. The V gene is TRBV7-2, the J gene TRBJ2-5; D is uncertain. Germline V CDR1 and CDR2: SGHTA, FQGNSA. This CDR3 contains 11 residues. V lost 4 bases and J 3 bases, leaving 3 bases between the germline ends.

The rearrangement links TRBV4-2 to TRBJ2-2; D is uncertain. Per the germline V gene, CDR1 is LGHNA and CDR2 is YNFKEQ. This CDR3 has 16 amino acids. V lost 0 bases, J lost 3 bases, and 11 bases lay in between. The CDR3 DNA follows: TGTGCCAGCAGCCAAGAAATTGGCGTAGACACCGGGGAGCTGTTTTTT. Translated, it gives CASSQEIGVDTGELFF.

The chain recombines TRBV29-1 with TRBJ2-3; D is tentatively TRBD1 or TRBD2 (5 bases each). Germline loops: CDR1 SQVTM, CDR2 ANQGSEA. CDR3 length equals 14 residues. V lost 3 bases and J 1 base, leaving 11 bases between the germline ends. The CDR3 sequence: CSVDRDQRTDTQYF. The DNA of the CDR3 is TGCAGCGTTGACAGGGACCAACGCACAGATACGCAGTATTTT.

Turning to this clone: One end of the junction varies from germline; a read error may be responsible. The chain links TRBV18 to TRBJ2-7, with no clear D. There are 12 residues in the CDR3. Germline V gives CDR1 KGHSH, CDR2 LQKENI. The CDR3 protein is CASAPARYEQYF. The CDR3 coding sequence is TGTGCCAGCGCACCGGCGCGTTACGAGCAGTACTTC.

V is TRBV28 and J is TRBJ1-1; unclear D gene. The V gene's germline CDR1 is MDHEN and CDR2 SYDVKM. Trimming removed 11 bases from V and 5 bases from J, with 15 bases in between. The CDR3 loop spans 12 amino acids. The chain's CDR3 is CAVTATGTEAFF. CDR3 bases: TGTGCCGTCACGGCCACGGGTACTGAAGCTTTCTTT.

The chain is built from TRBV27 and TRBJ2-1; 11 bases agree with TRBD1. The junction had 12 bases not matched to a gene; V was cut back by 8 bases and J by 9 bases. The CDR3 has 15 amino acids. Germline-derived CDR1 and CDR2 are MNHEY and SMNVEV (reference sequence). The DNA of the CDR3 is TGTGCCAGCTACCAGTCCGGGACAGGGGGAACTGAGCAGTTCTTC. Its translation: CASYQSGTGGTEQFF.

This clone was counted between two and nine times. This chain uses TRBV18 with TRBJ1-3; 7 bases map to TRBD1. This CDR3 is built from 17 residues. Trimming at V came to 4 bases and at J to 0 bases, leaving 9 bases not matched to a gene. Germline V gives CDR1 KGHSH, CDR2 LQKENI. The CDR3 sequence: CASSLQGFSTSGNTIYF. The CDR3 bases are TGTGCCAGCTCACTACAGGGGTTTTCCACCTCTGGAAACACCATATATTTT.

This clone occurred many times. The chain carries TRBV13 and TRBJ2-6; D unresolved. The V and J ends lost 4 bases and 4 bases respectively, with 8 bases between them. Germline V CDR1 and CDR2: PRHDT, FYEKMQ (reference sequence). This CDR3 has 14 amino acids. CDR3 region: CASSSGVGANVLTF. CDR3 nucleotide sequence: TGTGCCAGCAGCTCTGGGGTCGGGGCCAACGTCCTGACTTTC.

This chain connects TRBV7-2 to TRBJ2-7, with D hard to call. Trimming took off 4 bases at V and 4 bases at J, with 11 bases between the two ends. Germline V CDR1 and CDR2: SGHTA, FQGNSA. This CDR3 contains 13 residues. The CDR3 spells CASSSYQRYEQYF. The CDR3 DNA follows: TGTGCCAGCAGCTCCTACCAAAGATACGAGCAGTACTTC.

This chain links TRBV4-3 with TRBJ1-3; D gene uncertain. Trimming removed 1 base from V and 0 bases from J, with 7 bases in between. From germline, CDR1 is LGHNA and CDR2 YSLEER. The CDR3 sequence is 15 residues long. CDR3 sequence: CASSQGPASGNTIYF. The CDR3 bases are TGCGCCAGCAGCCAAGGACCGGCCTCTGGAAACACCATATATTTT.

This clone has just a few counts. The V gene is TRBV11-2, the J gene TRBJ1-1, with a weak D call TRBD1 (5 bases). V gave up 5 bases and J gave up 11 bases, with 12 bases separating them. Per the germline V gene, CDR1 is SGHAT and CDR2 is FQNNGV. The CDR3 runs to 11 residues. CDR3 sequence (DNA): TGTGCCAGCAGCGCAGGGTTGAAGGCTTTCTTT. Its protein is CASSAGLKAFF.

The CDR3: CASSQDWGPTSGRRMKTQYF. CDR3 nucleotides: TGTGCCAGCAGCCAAGATTGGGGACCGACTAGCGGGAGAAGGATGAAGACCCAGTACTTC. The genes are TRBV4-2 and TRBJ2-5, with TRBD2 matching over 12 bases. Germline V CDR1 and CDR2: LGHNA, YNFKEQ. The CDR3 loop spans 20 amino acids. Losses at the gene ends were 0 bases for V and 6 bases for J; bases not matched to a gene: 17.

The chain combines TRBV5-1 with TRBJ1-3; D ambiguous. Germline V lookup: CDR1 SGHRS, CDR2 YFSETQ. The CDR3 length is 15 residues. Trimming took off 0 bases at V and 0 bases at J, with 7 bases between the two ends. The CDR3 DNA is TGCGCCAGCAGCTTGGGGCAGGTCTCTGGAAACACCATATATTTT. Its translation: CASSLGQVSGNTIYF. Supplemented by reference TRBV5-1 and TRBJ1-3, the full variable domain reads KAGVTQTPRYLIKTRGQQVTLSCSPISGHRSVSWYQQTPGQGLQFLFEYFSETQRNKGNFPGRFSGRQFSNSRSEMNVSTLELGDSALYLCASSLGQVSGNTIYFGEGSWLTVV.

The chain couples TRBV14 to TRBJ1-1, with D unresolved. Trimming took off 1 base at V and 5 bases at J, with 14 bases between the two ends. The CDR3 covers 15 residues. The germline V gene has CDR1 SGHDN and CDR2 FVKESK. This CDR3 reads CASSQVMAGGTEAFF. The CDR3 nucleotides are TGTGCCAGCAGCCAAGTCATGGCGGGAGGGACTGAAGCTTTCTTT.

This clone was detected only a few times. The genes are TRBV23-1 and TRBJ1-6; 12 nucleotides agree with TRBD1. TRBV23-1 carries the ORF label, with uncertain function. V lost 3 bases to trimming and J lost 10 bases; unmatched junction nucleotides: 13. The CDR3 covers 18 residues. The CDR3 nucleotides are TGCGCCAGCAGTCATCTTTGGGACAGGGGGCCTTCGGGGTCACCCCTCCACTTT. Its translation is CASSHLWDRGPSGSPLHF.

The chain employs TRBV7-9 and TRBJ2-4; D is perhaps TRBD2 (6 bases). The CDR3 has 14 amino acids. V lost 6 bases and J lost 5, with 14 bases in between. In germline, CDR1 is SEHNR, CDR2 FQNEAQ (reference sequence). The CDR3 DNA sequence: TGTGCCAGCAGTCCCCGATGGGGGGAAAACATTCAGTACTTC. It codes for CASSPRWGENIQYF.

In its sample, this clone was seen a few times. The chain links TRBV5-8 to TRBJ2-3; 9 bases align to TRBD2. Germline trimming cut 1 base from V and 1 base from J; bases unmatched to any gene: 7. The CDR3 runs 17 residues. Germline V lookup: CDR1 SGHTS, CDR2 YDEGEE. The CDR3 DNA follows: TGTGCCAGCAGCTTGAATCTGCGGGAGGGTGGCACAGATACGCAGTATTTT. Protein sequence: CASSLNLREGGTDTQYF.

The chain links TRBV5-4 to TRBJ1-2, with 10 bases that match TRBD1. After removal of 3 bases from V and 9 bases from J, the junction contained 8 bases not matched to a gene. Germline CDR1 and CDR2: SGHNT and YYREEE (reference sequence). This CDR3 contains 14 residues. In DNA form, the CDR3 reads TGTGCCAGCAGCTCACGACAGGGGGCAGAGAGCTACACCTTC. This translates into CASSSRQGAESYTF.

This clone was observed a handful of times. This CDR3 reads CASSLWGSSYEQYF. CDR3 in DNA: TGTGCCAGCAGCTTATGGGGAAGCTCCTACGAGCAGTACTTC. The chain joins TRBV7-2 to TRBJ2-7, with D uncertain. This CDR3 comprises 14 residues. Trimming took 2 bases from V and 0 from J, leaving 8 bases between them. Germline V gene sequence: CDR1 SGHTA, CDR2 FQGNSA.